This T cell receptor beta chain emerged from a study of technical replicates of blood from several donors. Assay used: immunoSEQ multiplex PCR; TCRdb lists only in-frame clones, some missing. The profile shows over 55,000 clones, 91% of them singletons. V trimming: 4 bases; J trimming: 8 bases; junction bases outside the gene matches: 11. This CDR3 contains 16 residues. Germline lookup yields CDR1 KGHSH and CDR2 LQKENI. Material: PBMCs. The clonotype was recovered from a human donor in good health. Some clones in this sample may be carry-over from other donors' samples. The chain employs TRBV18 and TRBJ2-3, with 11 bases aligning to TRBD2. CDR3 in amino acids: CASSRETSGDRGTQYF. CDR3 coding DNA: TGTGCCAGCTCACGCGAGACTAGCGGGGACCGGGGTACGCAGTATTTT.